Listed below are T cell receptor beta chains from one sample, sequenced in a study of PD-1 blockade in classical Hodgkin lymphoma. Profiled with immunoSEQ multiplex PCR; TCRdb holds only in-frame clones, not every one. The sample lists roughly 7,000 clones; around three fifths were seen once. Sequenced here: CD8+ T cells from blood, sampled before the fourth cycle of nivolumab. These receptors originate from a human donor with classical Hodgkin lymphoma. Each CDR3 is given with its conserved first and last residue. A D gene is named only where the DNA matches it firmly. Size values are once, few and many counts, or a class for expanded clones, and some rows have none.

clone_size	j_call	d_call	v_call	cdr3_nt	cdr3_aa
.	TRBJ2-1	TRBD2	TRBV6-9	TGTGCCAGCAGCGGGGGGGGAAAGACCTACAATGAGCAGTTCTTC	CASSGGGKTYNEQFF
.	TRBJ1-4	.	TRBV15	TGTGCCACCAGCAGAGGCGACAGTCCTAATGAAAAACTGTTTTTT	CATSRGDSPNEKLFF
few	TRBJ2-3	.	TRBV27	TGTGCCAGCAGTCCCACTCGCACAGATACGCAGTATTTT	CASSPTRTDTQYF
.	TRBJ2-7	.	TRBV27	TGTGCCAGCAGTCCAATCGGGCTAGAAGCCCACGAGCAGTACTTC	CASSPIGLEAHEQYF
.	TRBJ2-7	TRBD1	TRBV4-2	TGTGCCAGCAGCCCCTCGGCACAGGGGCCCGAGCAGTACTTC	CASSPSAQGPEQYF
.	TRBJ2-5	TRBD1	TRBV5-1	TGCGCCAGCAGCTTTTTAGGGGGCGCGGGCGGAGAGACCCAGTACTTC	CASSFLGGAGGETQYF
few	TRBJ2-7	TRBD1	TRBV4-1	TGCGCCAGCAGCCACAGACCGGGACAGGGGTCCTACGAGCAGTACTTC	CASSHRPGQGSYEQYF
.	TRBJ2-1	TRBD2	TRBV7-8	TGTGCCAGCAGCTCCCCAGCGGGAGACAATGAGCAGTTCTTC	CASSSPAGDNEQFF
few	TRBJ2-2	TRBD2	TRBV29-1	TGCAGCGTCACGCGGGGGGGGGAGCTGTTTTTT	CSVTRGGELFF
.	TRBJ1-5	.	TRBV9	TGTGCCAGCAGCCCACGAGGCAATCAGCCCCAGCATTTT	CASSPRGNQPQHF
.	TRBJ2-5	.	TRBV28	TGTGCCAGCAGTTACCGAGAGACCCAGTACTTC	CASSYRETQYF
.	TRBJ2-7	.	TRBV7-3	TGTGCCAGCAGCCAGACTGCTGGGGTTTTACGCCACGAGCAGTACTTC	CASSQTAGVLRHEQYF
few	TRBJ2-6	TRBD1	TRBV11-2	TGTGCCAGCAGCCCAGGACAGGGGGCTGGGTCTGGGGCCAACGTCCTGACTTTC	CASSPGQGAGSGANVLTF
.	TRBJ2-7	.	TRBV7-9	TGTGCCAGCAGCCCAGGGGACATCACCTACGAGCAGTACTTC	CASSPGDITYEQYF
few	TRBJ2-3	TRBD2	TRBV9	TGTGCCAGCAGCGTAAGTCTAGCGGGAGAGGGCACAGATACGCAGTATTTT	CASSVSLAGEGTDTQYF
few	TRBJ1-1	.	TRBV7-9	TGTGCCAGCAGCCCTCCCGCGGTGGGCGCGGACACTGAAGCTTTCTTT	CASSPPAVGADTEAFF
.	TRBJ2-3	.	TRBV27	TGTGCCAGCAGTAGCGCAGGGGGCACAGATACGCAGTATTTT	CASSSAGGTDTQYF
few	TRBJ1-1	TRBD1	TRBV28	TGTGCCAGCAGACCTGGACAGGGGAACACTGAAGCTTTCTTT	CASRPGQGNTEAFF
.	TRBJ1-4	.	TRBV7-9	TGTGCCAGCGACGACAGGACGAGGGAAAAACTGTTTTTT	CASDDRTREKLFF
.	TRBJ1-6	TRBD1	TRBV30	TGTGCCTGGACCGGGACAGGGGGCCGAGATTCACCCCTCCACTTT	CAWTGTGGRDSPLHF
few	TRBJ1-1	.	TRBV19	TGTGCCAGCGGGCCCAGCAGAGGGAAGAACACTGAAGCTTTCTTT	CASGPSRGKNTEAFF
medium-sized	TRBJ2-1	.	TRBV9	TGTGCCAGCAGCGTAGCTATAGAAGGTTACAATGAGCAGTTCTTC	CASSVAIEGYNEQFF
.	TRBJ1-4	.	TRBV6-1	TGTGCCAGCAGTGTAGGGGACGGTAATGAAAAACTGTTTTTT	CASSVGDGNEKLFF
.	TRBJ1-5	.	TRBV30	TGTGCCTGGAGTGTACTACGGGCTAGCAATCAGCCCCAGCATTTT	CAWSVLRASNQPQHF
.	TRBJ2-1	.	TRBV27	TGTGCCAGCAGCCTCCTGGGGCGGACCTCCTACAATGAGCAGTTCTTC	CASSLLGRTSYNEQFF
.	TRBJ2-3	.	TRBV27	TGTGCCAGCAGTCCCCGATTACTAGCAGACACAGATACGCAGTATTTT	CASSPRLLADTDTQYF
.	TRBJ2-7	.	TRBV11-2	TGTGCCAGCCAGGACGGAACCTACGAGCAGTACTTC	CASQDGTYEQYF
.	TRBJ2-2	.	TRBV28	TGTGCCAGCAGATCCCTCCTCCGCTCGGGGATGGGGTACACCGGGGAGCTGTTTTTT	CASRSLLRSGMGYTGELFF
few	TRBJ2-5	TRBD1	TRBV7-9	TGTGCCAGCAGCCCACAGGGGGCATTTCTAGAGACCCAGTACTTC	CASSPQGAFLETQYF
.	TRBJ2-1	.	TRBV2	TGTGCCAGCATTGCAGGGATGAATGAGCAGTTCTTC	CASIAGMNEQFF
once	TRBJ2-7	TRBD2	TRBV19	TGTGCCAGTAGTTCCCGGACTAGCGGGAGGGCCCTCTACGAGCAGTACTTC	CASSSRTSGRALYEQYF
.	TRBJ2-7	.	TRBV7-8	TGTGCCAGCAGCTTATCGGCTAGCTACGAGCAGTACTTC	CASSLSASYEQYF
large	TRBJ2-7	.	TRBV21-1	TGTGCCAGCAGCCCCCCCCGATCCTTACTGGACCCCTACGAGCAGTACTTC	CASSPPRSLLDPYEQYF
.	TRBJ2-1	.	TRBV7-3	TGTGCCAGCAGCTTAGCGGGGGCCTCCTACAATGAGCAGTTCTTC	CASSLAGASYNEQFF
.	TRBJ2-1	.	TRBV27	TGTGCCAGCAGTTTGAAGGTCGGGGACGGACGTTACAATGAGCAGTTCTTC	CASSLKVGDGRYNEQFF